Only a few counts were recorded for the clone carrying this T cell receptor (beta chain). No antigen is known for it. Trimming removed 7 bases from V and 5 bases from J, with 12 bases in between. The CDR3 is 13 amino acids. CDR1 is SNHLY and CDR2 is FYNNEI in the germline V gene. DNA at 200 ng, tens of thousands of T cell genomes, went into sorted-subset replicate PCRs. Original methodology: Because ImmunoSEQ provided only junction sequences with no quality scores, the filtering differed. Libraries were prepared by immunoSEQ multiplex PCR; TCRdb keeps only in-frame clonotypes and omits some of them. Clone size and the V and J calls come from that table; the DNA yielded D and trimming. The sample records 800,000 to 1,200,000 clones, 75% to 85% being singletons. This entry is derived from a study of shared clonotypes between healthy human individuals. General study findings and limits: Generation probabilities of non-shared clonotypes were lower (relative to those shared by all four donors). About 5% was the fraction of naive CD4 clonotypes found shared across a handful of donors.

V and J are TRBV2 and TRBJ1-5; perhaps TRBD1 as D (6 bases). The sequencing input was memory CD4+ T cells from PBMCs. Subset: CD45RA-negative fraction. The receptor comes from a man aged 18 to 30 in good health. Some clones in this sample may be carry-over from other donors' samples. CDR3 nucleotides: TGTGCCAGCACAGGAGGGGGGCATCAGCCCCAGCATTTT. It encodes CASTGGGHQPQHF.